Presented here are 8 T cell receptor beta chains from one specimen sequenced in a study of T cells in Graves' hyperthyroidism and ophthalmopathy. Researchers took RNA transcripts and amplified the TCR beta CDR3 regions from them. First-round RT-PCR targeting the TCR CDR3 was performed with the HTBI primer set. TCRdb passed the multiplex PCR reads through MiXCR, listing each CDR3 protein once. The repertoire holds 800,000 or so distinct CDR3 sequences, with over 35% as singletons. Sequencing input: blood. These receptors originate from a man between 18 and 29 years old with Graves' hyperthyroidism.

This clonotype was detected ten times or more. The chain recombines TRBV7-9 with TRBJ1-4; 7 bases are a match to TRBD1. The CDR3 runs to 15 residues. From germline, CDR1 is SEHNR and CDR2 FQNEAQ (reference sequence). J was trimmed by 1 base and V by 5 bases; bases with no gene match: 4. Here the CDR3 DNA reads TGTGCCAGCAGCGCCAGACAGGGAACTAATGAAAAACTGTTTTTT. Its translation: CASSARQGTNEKLFF.

V and J are TRBV5-1 and TRBJ2-2; D may be TRBD2 (6 bases). In germline, CDR1 is SGHRS, CDR2 YFSETQ. CDR3 length equals 13 residues. V was cut by 4 bases and J by 7 bases, with 11 bases left in between. CDR3 coding DNA: TGCGCCAGCAGCGACCGGGAGCGCGGGGAGCTGTTTTTT. Translating gives CASSDRERGELFF.

This clonotype turned up a few times. V is TRBV20-1 and J is TRBJ2-7, with TRBD2 matching 9 bases. V gave up 8 bases and J gave up 3 bases; unmatched junction bases: 8. CDR1 is DFQATT and CDR2 is SNEGSKA in the germline V gene (reference sequence). The CDR3 loop spans 13 amino acids. The CDR3 spells CSSIGREGYEQYF. CDR3 nucleotides: TGCAGTTCAATTGGGCGGGAGGGCTACGAGCAGTACTTC.

This clonotype was detected only a few times. One end of the junction does not line up with germline, which may come from a read error. This chain joins TRBV13 and TRBJ1-6; a weak D match, TRBD1 (5 bases). The CDR3 is made up of 14 amino acids. Per the germline V gene, CDR1 is PRHDT and CDR2 is FYEKMQ (reference sequence). CDR3 region: CASSRDGGNSPLHF. The DNA for the CDR3 is TGCGCCAGCAGCCGGGACGGGGGTAATTCACCCCTCCACTTT.

The chain links TRBV7-9 to TRBJ2-7; 9 nucleotides agree with TRBD1. The CDR3 covers 15 residues. CDR1 is SEHNR and CDR2 is FQNEAQ in the germline V gene (reference sequence). The V and J ends lost 5 bases and 4 bases, in that order; junction bases with no gene match: 9. This CDR3 reads CASSAGGQGLYEQYF. For the CDR3, the DNA is TGTGCCAGCAGCGCCGGGGGACAGGGACTTTACGAGCAGTACTTC. Full variable domain (rest looked up from reference TRBV7-9 and TRBJ2-7): DTGVSQNPRHKITKRGQNVTFRCDPISEHNRLYWYRQTLGQGPEFLTYFQNEAQLEKSRLLSDRFSAERPKGSFSTLEIQRTEQGDSAMYLCASSAGGQGLYEQYFGPGTRLTVT.

The V and J genes are TRBV6-1 and TRBJ1-1; D remains ambiguous. The CDR3 has 13 residues. CDR1 and CDR2 from the germline V gene are MNHNS and SASEGT. Trimming cost V 7 bases and J 3 bases, with 12 bases left between them. This CDR3 is CASTPKWDTEAFF. CDR3 bases: TGTGCCAGCACCCCGAAGTGGGACACTGAAGCTTTCTTT.

This clonotype showed up just a few times. The gene calls are TRBV5-1 and TRBJ2-7; maybe TRBD1 (6 bases). With 3 bases removed from V and 2 bases from J, the gap between germline ends came to 12 bases. Germline V CDR1 and CDR2: SGHRS, YFSETQ. This CDR3 comprises 14 residues. The CDR3 spells CASSWTRDTYEQYF. CDR3 nucleotide sequence: TGCGCCAGCAGCTGGACCCGGGACACCTACGAGCAGTACTTC.

Concerning this clonotype: Since a much larger clone is just one base distant, this may be a read error. The J gene is TRBJ1-2, the V gene TRBV10-3, with D maybe TRBD1 (5 bases). CDR3 length: 11 amino acids. The germline V gene has CDR1 ENHRY and CDR2 SYGVKD. Trimming pared 6 bases from V and 8 bases from J, leaving 10 bases between. CDR3 region: CAISGASGYTF. For the CDR3, the DNA is TGTGCCATCAGCGGGGCCTCCGGCTACACCTTC.